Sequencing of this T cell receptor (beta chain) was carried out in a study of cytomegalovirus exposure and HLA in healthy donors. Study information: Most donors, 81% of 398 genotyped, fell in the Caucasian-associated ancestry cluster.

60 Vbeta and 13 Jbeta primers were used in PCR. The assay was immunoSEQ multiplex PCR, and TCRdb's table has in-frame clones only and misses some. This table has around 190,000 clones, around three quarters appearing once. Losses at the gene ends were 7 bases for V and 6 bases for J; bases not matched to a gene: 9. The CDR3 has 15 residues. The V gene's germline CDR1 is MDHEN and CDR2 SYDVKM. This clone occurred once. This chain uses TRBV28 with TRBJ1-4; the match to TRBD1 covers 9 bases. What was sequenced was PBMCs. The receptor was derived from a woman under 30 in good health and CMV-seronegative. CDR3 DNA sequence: TGTGCCAGCAAAGAAGCGGGACAGGGAGATGAAAAACTGTTTTTT. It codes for CASKEAGQGDEKLFF.